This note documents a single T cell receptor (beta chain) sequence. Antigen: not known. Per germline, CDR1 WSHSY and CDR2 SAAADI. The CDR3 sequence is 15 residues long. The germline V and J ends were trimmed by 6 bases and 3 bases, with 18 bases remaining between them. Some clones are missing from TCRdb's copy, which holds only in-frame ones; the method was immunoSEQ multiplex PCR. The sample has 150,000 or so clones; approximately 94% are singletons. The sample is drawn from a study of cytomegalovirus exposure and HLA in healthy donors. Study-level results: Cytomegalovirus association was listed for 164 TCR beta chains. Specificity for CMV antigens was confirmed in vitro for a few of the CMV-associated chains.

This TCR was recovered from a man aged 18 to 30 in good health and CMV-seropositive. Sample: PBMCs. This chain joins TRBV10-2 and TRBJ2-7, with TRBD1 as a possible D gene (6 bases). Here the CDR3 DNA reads TGCGCCAGCAGGAAGGGTGGCAGGGGTGACTACGAGCAGTACTTC. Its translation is CASRKGGRGDYEQYF.